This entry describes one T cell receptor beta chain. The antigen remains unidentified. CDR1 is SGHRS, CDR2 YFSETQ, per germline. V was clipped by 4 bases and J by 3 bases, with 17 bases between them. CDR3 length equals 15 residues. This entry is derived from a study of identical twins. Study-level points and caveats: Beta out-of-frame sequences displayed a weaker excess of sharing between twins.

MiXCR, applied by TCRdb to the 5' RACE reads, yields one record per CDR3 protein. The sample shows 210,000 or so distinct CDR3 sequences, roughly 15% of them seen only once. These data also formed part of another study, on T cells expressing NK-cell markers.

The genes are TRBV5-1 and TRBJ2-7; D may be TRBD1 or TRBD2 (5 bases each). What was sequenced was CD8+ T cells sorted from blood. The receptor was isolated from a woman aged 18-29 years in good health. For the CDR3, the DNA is TGCGCCAGCAGCCCACCGGGACGGACACACTACGAGCAGTACTTC. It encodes CASSPPGRTHYEQYF.